The subject of this entry is one T cell receptor beta chain. Assay: immunoSEQ multiplex PCR; the TCRdb copy retains only in-frame clones and omits some. This table holds hundreds of thousands of clones, more than 85% found once. The data were obtained in a study of T cell responses to AZD1222 COVID-19 vaccine. The starting material was peripheral blood, obtained on day 0 of MenACWY control vaccination. The sequence was collected from an adult in good health.

In DNA, the CDR3 is TGTGCCACCAAACTAGCGGGGCGCGACGAGCAGTACTTC. Amino acid sequence: CATKLAGRDEQYF. The rearrangement uses TRBV12-3 or TRBV12-4 and TRBJ2-7; TRBD2 matches at 10 bases. J gave up 5 bases and V 10 bases, and 8 bases lay outside the gene matches. The CDR3 has 13 residues.